What follows are 19 T cell receptor beta chains derived from one specimen sequenced in a study of blood T cell repertoires in COVID-19. Some clones are missing from TCRdb's copy, which holds only in-frame ones; the method was immunoSEQ multiplex PCR. The sample comprises approximately 71,000 clones, about nine tenths of which are singletons, and 4% to 5.5% rests with the top ten. The specimen was peripheral blood. Every receptor here comes from a human donor in a cohort sampled during active COVID-19.

The V gene is TRBV30, the J gene TRBJ2-3; TRBD2 matches 14 bases. From germline, CDR1 is GTSNPN and CDR2 SVGIG (reference sequence). The CDR3 is 15 residues long. V shed 5 bases, J shed 8 bases, and the junction held 9 bases outside the gene matches. The CDR3 loop reads CAWGLPGLAGVTQYF. CDR3 bases: TGTGCCTGGGGACTGCCGGGACTAGCGGGAGTTACGCAGTATTTT.

In its sample, this clone was seen once. The chain is built from TRBV7-8 and TRBJ2-7, with D maybe TRBD2 (5 bases). This CDR3 contains 16 residues. The germline V gene has CDR1 SGHVS and CDR2 FQNEAQ. Trimming removed 2 bases from V and 0 bases from J, with 14 bases in between. The CDR3 DNA reads as TGTGCCAGCAGCTTAATTACGGGGTCCCTCTCCTACGAGCAGTACTTC. Its protein is CASSLITGSLSYEQYF.

V and J are TRBV6-2 or TRBV6-3 and TRBJ2-1; 7 nucleotides match TRBD2. Losses at the gene ends were 2 bases for V and 8 bases for J; bases not matched to a gene: 12. Germline V gene data show CDR1 as MNHEY and CDR2 as SVGEGT. The CDR3 has 16 amino acids. CDR3 residues: CASSYPSGGRRYEQFF. In nucleotides, the CDR3 is TGTGCCAGCAGTTACCCGTCAGGCGGGAGACGCTATGAGCAGTTCTTC.

CDR3 nucleotide sequence: TGTGCCAGCAGCTTATACGGCGGGGGGGCCCCAGATACGCAGTATTTT. It translates to CASSLYGGGAPDTQYF. The chain couples TRBV7-2 to TRBJ2-3; 9 bases line up with TRBD2. J was trimmed by 4 bases and V by 2 bases; bases with no gene match: 7. Germline values: CDR1 SGHTA, CDR2 FQGNSA. The length of the CDR3 is 16 residues.

The CDR3 sequence: CASTLAGDEKLFF. The CDR3 coding sequence is TGTGCCAGCACCCTGGCAGGCGACGAAAAACTGTTTTTT. The V gene is TRBV6-5, the J gene TRBJ1-4; D call uncertain. The germline V and J ends were trimmed by 7 bases and 8 bases, with 14 bases remaining between them. The CDR3 contains 13 residues. Germline V gives CDR1 MNHEY, CDR2 SVGAGI.

The chain joins TRBV25-1 to TRBJ2-7, with 7 bases aligning to TRBD1. CDR3 length: 14 residues. The ends lost 4 bases at V and 4 bases at J; junction bases unmatched: 7. Per germline, CDR1 MGHDK and CDR2 SYGVNS. For the CDR3, the DNA is TGTGCCAGCAGTGCATTTGAGACAGGGTACGAGCAGTACTTC. Protein: CASSAFETGYEQYF.

The gene calls are TRBV6-5 and TRBJ2-3; D is perhaps TRBD2 (5 bases). Trimming cost V 6 bases and J 6 bases, with 7 bases left between them. Germline V CDR1 and CDR2: MNHEY, SVGAGI. This CDR3 contains 11 residues. The CDR3 nucleotides read TGTGCCAGCAGGGAGGCGGATACGCAGTATTTT. It specifies CASREADTQYF.

The chain uses TRBV18 and TRBJ1-4; D is undetermined. CDR1 is KGHSH, CDR2 LQKENI, per germline. The CDR3 length is 18 residues. The V end lost 1 base, the J end lost 7 bases, and 22 bases lay between the germline ends. The CDR3 sequence: CASSPRRAGARELEKLFF. CDR3 nucleotide sequence: TGTGCCAGCTCACCACGGAGGGCGGGCGCCCGCGAACTTGAAAAACTGTTTTTT.

J is TRBJ2-3 and V is TRBV7-2; 7 nucleotides align to TRBD2. Germline CDR1 SGHTA, CDR2 FQGNSA. Trimming removed 0 bases from V and 6 bases from J; junction bases left unmatched: 6. This CDR3 contains 15 residues. Here the CDR3 reads CASSLAGGPSDTQYF. CDR3 nucleotides: TGTGCCAGCAGCTTAGCGGGAGGGCCCTCGGATACGCAGTATTTT.

The chain links TRBV11-2 to TRBJ2-5; TRBD2 matches 9 bases. The CDR3 is 14 residues long. The V gene's germline CDR1 is SGHAT and CDR2 FQNNGV. The junction had 5 bases not matched to a gene; V was cut back by 5 bases and J by 4 bases. DNA of the CDR3: TGTGCCAGCAGCACGCGGACTAGCGCAGAGACCCAGTACTTC. It yields the protein CASSTRTSAETQYF.

In nucleotides, the CDR3 is TGTGCCAGCAGTGAAGAGCGGGAGCAGTTCTTC. This gives the protein CASSEEREQFF. The chain couples TRBV6-1 to TRBJ2-1, with D possibly matching TRBD2 (5 bases). Trimming pared 1 base from V and 10 bases from J, leaving 5 bases between. The CDR3 contains 11 residues. The germline V gene has CDR1 MNHNS and CDR2 SASEGT.

V gene TRBV29-1 combines with J gene TRBJ1-2; 7 bases are shared with TRBD1. The CDR3 has 13 residues. The junction had 7 bases not matched to a gene; V was cut back by 2 bases and J by 7 bases. Germline lookup yields CDR1 SQVTM and CDR2 ANQGSEA. The CDR3 protein is CSVEMTGFGGYTF. The CDR3 DNA is TGCAGCGTTGAAATGACAGGGTTTGGTGGCTACACCTTC.

This clone was observed a few times. V usage is TRBV6-5 and J usage is TRBJ2-7; 8 bases match TRBD2. This CDR3 is 15 amino acids long. V trimming: 6 bases; J trimming: 3 bases; junction bases outside the gene matches: 10. Germline V gives CDR1 MNHEY, CDR2 SVGAGI. CDR3 nucleotides: TGTGCCAGCAGGAAATATAGCGGGAAAGGCTACGAGCAGTACTTC. Residues: CASRKYSGKGYEQYF.

The gene calls are TRBV14 and TRBJ2-1; tentative D call: TRBD1 (5 bases). V lost 5 bases, J lost 1 base, and 12 bases lay in between. This CDR3 region has 15 residues. Per germline, CDR1 SGHDN and CDR2 FVKESK. This CDR3 is CASSFKDSSYNEQFF. The CDR3, as DNA: TGTGCCAGCAGCTTTAAAGACAGTTCCTACAATGAGCAGTTCTTC.

The gene calls are TRBV6-2 or TRBV6-3 and TRBJ2-7; 7 positions agree with TRBD2. CDR3 length equals 14 residues. V lost 3 bases to trimming and J lost 4 bases; unmatched junction nucleotides: 6. CDR1 and CDR2 (germline): MNHEY, SVGEGT. The CDR3 reads CASSYTPSGYEQYF. CDR3 in DNA: TGTGCCAGCAGTTATACTCCTAGCGGTTACGAGCAGTACTTC.

This rearrangement joins TRBV5-1 to TRBJ1-2, with D perhaps matching TRBD1 (6 bases). The germline V gene encodes CDR1 SGHRS and CDR2 YFSETQ. CDR3 size: 15 residues. Trimming left V 0 bases short and J 2 bases short, with 11 bases between. This chain's CDR3 is CASSLEPGQNYGYTF. CDR3 nucleotide sequence: TGCGCCAGCAGCTTGGAGCCCGGACAGAACTATGGCTACACCTTC. The entire variable domain, with the rest obtained from reference TRBV5-1 and TRBJ1-2, is as follows: KAGVTQTPRYLIKTRGQQVTLSCSPISGHRSVSWYQQTPGQGLQFLFEYFSETQRNKGNFPGRFSGRQFSNSRSEMNVSTLELGDSALYLCASSLEPGQNYGYTFGSGTRLTVV.

This rearrangement joins TRBV6-5 to TRBJ2-7; D unresolved. The germline CDR1 and CDR2 sequences are MNHEY and SVGAGI. This CDR3 comprises 11 residues. Trimming left V 4 bases short and J 6 bases short, with 7 bases between. For the CDR3, the DNA is TGTGCCAGCAGTTTTAGTGGCGAGCAGTACTTC. Amino acids: CASSFSGEQYF.

The gene calls are TRBV4-2 and TRBJ2-7, with 7 positions matching TRBD1. V was pared by 1 base and J by 1 base, with 7 bases of the junction left unmatched. CDR3 length: 16 amino acids. Germline lookup yields CDR1 LGHNA and CDR2 YNFKEQ. CDR3 residues: CASSQATGARSYEQYF. CDR3 nucleotide sequence: TGTGCCAGCAGCCAAGCTACAGGGGCGAGGTCCTACGAGCAGTACTTC.

The chain is built from TRBV4-3 and TRBJ2-3, with D possibly matching TRBD2 (5 bases). Trimming removed 0 bases from V and 2 bases from J, with 12 bases in between. The V gene's germline CDR1 is LGHNA and CDR2 YSLEER. This CDR3 region has 16 residues. CDR3 in amino acids: CASSQESTGNTDTQYF. The CDR3 region has the DNA TGCGCCAGCAGCCAAGAAAGCACGGGGAACACAGATACGCAGTATTTT.